The 14 T cell receptor beta chains reported below all come from one sample, sequenced in a study of T cells in Graves' hyperthyroidism and ophthalmopathy. TCR beta CDR3 regions were amplified from RNA. HTBI primers were the set used in a first-round RT-PCR of the TCR CDR3. MiXCR, applied by TCRdb to the multiplex PCR reads, yields one record per CDR3 protein. The repertoire holds roughly 420,000 distinct CDR3 sequences, with 15% to 19% as singletons. The sequenced material came from blood. The origin of the receptors is a woman aged 18-30 years with Graves' hyperthyroidism.

This chain joins TRBV7-3 and TRBJ2-3; 7 bases line up with TRBD2. The CDR3 length is 14 residues. Germline CDR1 reads SGHTA; CDR2 reads FQGTGA. The V and J ends lost 5 bases and 1 base, in that order; junction bases with no gene match: 3. CDR3 loop: CASSQRGGTDTQYF. Here the CDR3 DNA reads TGTGCCAGCAGCCAGCGGGGAGGCACAGATACGCAGTATTTT. The whole variable domain, filled in from reference TRBV7-3 and TRBJ2-3, reads GAGVSQTPSNKVTEKGKYVELRCDPISGHTALYWYRQSLGQGPEFLIYFQGTGAADDSGLPNDRFFAVRPEGSVSTLKIQRTERGDSAVYLCASSQRGGTDTQYFGPGTRLTVL.

Many counts were recorded for this clonotype. The chain joins TRBV7-9 to TRBJ1-3; D unclear. This CDR3 is built from 14 residues. Trimming stripped 3 bases from V and 0 bases from J, with 6 bases between. Germline CDR1 reads SEHNR; CDR2 reads FQNEAQ (reference sequence). The CDR3 DNA reads as TGTGCCAGCAGCTTTGGCGGCTCTGGAAACACCATATATTTT. Its protein is CASSFGGSGNTIYF.

This clonotype has ten or more counts. The gene calls are TRBV13 and TRBJ2-1; TRBD2 agrees at 9 bases. The CDR3 length is 15 residues. Germline-derived CDR1 and CDR2 are PRHDT and FYEKMQ (reference sequence). V dropped 0 bases and J dropped 6; count of bases not matched to a gene: 3. CDR3 sequence reads: CASSLGLAGINEQFF. Here the CDR3 DNA reads TGTGCCAGCAGCTTAGGGCTAGCGGGGATCAATGAGCAGTTCTTC.

This clonotype was counted only a few times. The chain is built from TRBV25-1 and TRBJ1-6; 9 positions match TRBD1. The CDR3 is 16 amino acids. Germline V gene sequence: CDR1 MGHDK, CDR2 SYGVNS. Trimming cost V 7 bases and J 4 bases; bases outside gene matches: 8. The CDR3 protein is CASKGQGFVYNSPLHF. The CDR3 DNA reads TGTGCCAGCAAGGGACAGGGATTCGTTTATAATTCACCCCTCCACTTT. Supplemented by reference TRBV25-1 and TRBJ1-6, the full variable domain reads EADIYQTPRYLVIGTGKKITLECSQTMGHDKMYWYQQDPGMELHLIHYSYGVNSTEKGDLSSESTVSRIRTEHFPLTLESARPSHTSQYLCASKGQGFVYNSPLHFGNGTRLTVT.

This clonotype was observed at least ten times. The chain couples TRBV10-3 to TRBJ1-5; 11 positions match TRBD1. Trimming removed 1 base from V and 7 bases from J; junction bases left unmatched: 3. Germline lookup yields CDR1 ENHRY and CDR2 SYGVKD. The CDR3 length is 15 residues. The CDR3 protein is CAISEWGQGVQPQHF. DNA for the CDR3: TGTGCCATCAGTGAGTGGGGACAGGGGGTCCAGCCCCAGCATTTT.

The sample holds many counts of this clonotype. This chain uses TRBV20-1 with TRBJ2-5; D is unclear. The CDR3 loop spans 13 amino acids. CDR1 is DFQATT and CDR2 is SNEGSKA in the germline V gene (reference sequence). Trimming took off 5 bases at V and 4 bases at J, with 14 bases between the two ends. For the CDR3, the DNA is TGCAGTGCTCCCGACGCAAGCAGAGAGACCCAGTACTTC. Protein product: CSAPDASRETQYF.

This clonotype was counted many times. This sequence joins TRBV3-1 and TRBJ2-7, with D uncertain. V was cut by 1 base and J by 3 bases, with 13 bases left in between. CDR3 size: 15 residues. CDR1 LGHDT and CDR2 YNNKEL come from the germline V gene (reference sequence). Here the CDR3 reads CASSQGTGTYYEQYF. In DNA form, the CDR3 reads TGTGCCAGCAGCCAAGGGACCGGAACCTACTACGAGCAGTACTTC.

This clonotype was counted many times. The chain employs TRBV7-2 and TRBJ2-7, with 10 positions matching TRBD2. The CDR3 runs 15 residues. The V gene's germline CDR1 is SGHTA and CDR2 FQGNSA. The trim removed 1 base at V and 4 bases at J, leaving 4 bases unmatched. CDR3 in amino acids: CASSLVAGGPYEQYF. The CDR3 bases are TGTGCCAGCAGCTTAGTAGCGGGGGGCCCTTACGAGCAGTACTTC.

This clonotype has only a few counts. This rearrangement joins TRBV5-6 to TRBJ2-3; D not resolved. This CDR3 comprises 13 residues. CDR1 SGHDT and CDR2 YYEEEE come from the germline V gene. V dropped 2 bases and J dropped 3 bases, with 7 bases sitting between them. The CDR3: CASSFSNTDTQYF. CDR3 nucleotide sequence: TGTGCCAGCAGCTTCAGTAATACAGATACGCAGTATTTT.

The chain joins TRBV5-1 to TRBJ2-3, with 12 bases identical to TRBD2. Trimming removed 0 bases from V and 4 bases from J; junction bases left unmatched: 3. The CDR3 is 16 amino acids. Germline loops: CDR1 SGHRS, CDR2 YFSETQ. CDR3 region: CASSLVTSGGSDTQYF. CDR3 DNA: TGCGCCAGCAGCTTGGTTACTAGCGGGGGGTCAGATACGCAGTATTTT.

The rearrangement joins TRBV5-1 to TRBJ1-2, with a tentative D call TRBD1 (5 bases). There are 14 residues in the CDR3. From germline, CDR1 is SGHRS and CDR2 YFSETQ. The V gene lost 6 bases and the J gene lost 3 bases, with 15 bases spanning the gap. The CDR3 coding sequence is TGCGCCAGCACCGGAGGGGATGAAGACTATGGCTACACCTTC. Its protein is CASTGGDEDYGYTF.

This clonotype came up many times. DNA of the CDR3: TGTGCCAGCAGTTTGAGGTCTGAAGCTCAGCCCCAGCATTTT. Translation gives CASSLRSEAQPQHF. The chain carries TRBV12-3 or TRBV12-4 and TRBJ1-5; D not resolved. V shed 3 bases and J shed 6 bases, with 12 bases lying between them. The CDR3 length is 14 residues.

In its sample, this clonotype was seen many times. The gene calls are TRBV11-3 and TRBJ2-5; 10 nucleotides match TRBD1. There are 16 residues in the CDR3. V lost 5 bases to trimming and J lost 5 bases; unmatched junction nucleotides: 11. The germline CDR1 and CDR2 sequences are SGHNT and YENEEA. CDR3 coding DNA: TGTGCCAGCAGCAACCGAATGACAGGGGGCGACGAGACCCAGTACTTC. It specifies CASSNRMTGGDETQYF.

This clonotype was counted many times. The chain carries TRBV7-8 and TRBJ2-1; 9 bases fit TRBD2. The CDR3 is 13 residues long. The germline gives CDR1 SGHVS, CDR2 FQNEAQ. The trim removed 9 bases at V and 6 bases at J, leaving 6 bases unmatched. The CDR3 DNA is TGTGCCAGTCGACTAGCGGAAATCAATGAGCAGTTCTTC. Protein product: CASRLAEINEQFF.